This T cell receptor (beta chain) was captured in a study of blood T cell repertoires in COVID-19. Profiling relied on immunoSEQ multiplex PCR, and the TCRdb table lists in-frame clones only, not all of them. The sample records 250,000 to 350,000 clones, 85% being singletons. The germline V gene has CDR1 LNHNV and CDR2 YYDKDF (reference sequence). V was shortened by 10 bases and J by 2 bases, with 20 bases between the two germline ends. This CDR3 has 15 amino acids. This rearrangement joins TRBV15 to TRBJ2-5, with D possibly being TRBD1 (6 bases). This clonotype originated in a woman aged 45-65 years with active or convalescent COVID-19. Sequenced: peripheral blood. Here the CDR3 DNA reads TGTGCCATTCAAGCAACCCCGGGACATCAAGAGACCCAGTACTTC. Translated: CAIQATPGHQETQYF.